The table lists the clone carrying this T cell receptor beta chain with a few counts. What it binds is not known. The source of the sample is a study of immune evolution from preneoplasia to lung adenocarcinoma. The table came from immunoSEQ multiplex PCR; TCRdb's copy has only in-frame clones and leaves some out. The table records a few thousand clones, more than 40% of them present only once. Study findings and constraints: Normal lung had highest clonality; later lesions appeared denser, more diverse. Top clone share appeared to fall from AAH through AIS, MIA, adenocarcinoma.

Each case's diagnosis was confirmed by two pathologists on H&E. Sequences were obtained from FFPE normal lung tissue adjacent to the tumor. This TCR derives from a person in their fifties with lung adenocarcinoma.

CDR3 in DNA: TGTGCCAGCAGAAGGACAGGGAACGCTAATGAAAAACTGTTTTTT. Protein sequence: CASRRTGNANEKLFF. The V and J genes are TRBV6-6 and TRBJ1-4, with 8 nucleotides matching TRBD1. Germline CDR1 reads MNHNY; CDR2 reads SVGAGI (reference sequence). V lost 6 bases and J lost 3; bases outside the gene matches: 6. The length of the CDR3 is 15 residues.